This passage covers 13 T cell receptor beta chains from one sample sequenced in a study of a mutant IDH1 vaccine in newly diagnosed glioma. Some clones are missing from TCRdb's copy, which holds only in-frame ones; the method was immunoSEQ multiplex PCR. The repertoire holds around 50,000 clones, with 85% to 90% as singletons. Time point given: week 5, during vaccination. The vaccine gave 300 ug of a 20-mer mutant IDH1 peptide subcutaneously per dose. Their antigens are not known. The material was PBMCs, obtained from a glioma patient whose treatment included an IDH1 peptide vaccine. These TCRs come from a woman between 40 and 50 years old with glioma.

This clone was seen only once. In DNA, the CDR3 is TGTGCCAGCAGCTTAAGGGGGGGGGACAAGAACACTGAAGCTTTCTTT. It codes for CASSLRGGDKNTEAFF. The chain carries TRBV7-6 and TRBJ1-1, with TRBD1 as a possible D gene (6 bases). There are 16 residues in the CDR3. The germline V gene encodes CDR1 SGHVS and CDR2 FNYEAQ. V was clipped by 2 bases and J by 1 base, with 14 bases between them. Together with reference TRBV7-6 and TRBJ1-1, the CDR3 gives the full variable domain: GAGVSQSPRYKVTKRGQDVALRCDPISGHVSLYWYRQALGQGPEFLTYFNYEAQQDKSGLPNDRFSAERPEGSISTLTIQRTEQRDSAMYRCASSLRGGDKNTEAFFGQGTRLTVV.

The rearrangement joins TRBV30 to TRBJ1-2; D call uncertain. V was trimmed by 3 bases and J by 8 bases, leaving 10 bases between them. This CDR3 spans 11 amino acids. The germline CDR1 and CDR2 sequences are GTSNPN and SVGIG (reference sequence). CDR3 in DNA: TGTGCCTGGAGGGAGACATGGGGCTACACCTTC. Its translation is CAWRETWGYTF. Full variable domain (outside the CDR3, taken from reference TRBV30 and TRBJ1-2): SQTIHQWPATLVQPVGSPLSLECTVEGTSNPNLYWYRQAAGRGLQLLFYSVGIGQISSEVPQNLSASRPQDRQFILSSKKLLLSDSGFYLCAWRETWGYTFGSGTRLTVV.

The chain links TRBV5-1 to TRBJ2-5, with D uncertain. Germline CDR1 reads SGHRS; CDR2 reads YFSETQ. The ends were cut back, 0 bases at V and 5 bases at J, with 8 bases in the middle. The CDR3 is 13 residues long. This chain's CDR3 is CASSLAPRETQYF. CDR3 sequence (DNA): TGCGCCAGCAGCTTGGCACCTAGGGAGACCCAGTACTTC. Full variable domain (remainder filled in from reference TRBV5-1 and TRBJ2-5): KAGVTQTPRYLIKTRGQQVTLSCSPISGHRSVSWYQQTPGQGLQFLFEYFSETQRNKGNFPGRFSGRQFSNSRSEMNVSTLELGDSALYLCASSLAPRETQYFGPGTRLLVL.

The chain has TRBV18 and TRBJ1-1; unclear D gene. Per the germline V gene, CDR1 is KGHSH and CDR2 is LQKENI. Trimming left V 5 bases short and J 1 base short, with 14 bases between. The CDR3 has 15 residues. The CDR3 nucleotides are TGTGCCAGCTCAGCAATACAGTGGACGAACACTGAAGCTTTCTTT. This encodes CASSAIQWTNTEAFF.

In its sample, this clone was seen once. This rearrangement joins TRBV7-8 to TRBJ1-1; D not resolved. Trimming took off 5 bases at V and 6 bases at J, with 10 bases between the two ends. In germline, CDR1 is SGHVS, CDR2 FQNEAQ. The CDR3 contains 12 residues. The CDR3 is CASSPSRAEAFF. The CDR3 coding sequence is TGTGCCAGCAGCCCAAGTCGGGCTGAAGCTTTCTTT.

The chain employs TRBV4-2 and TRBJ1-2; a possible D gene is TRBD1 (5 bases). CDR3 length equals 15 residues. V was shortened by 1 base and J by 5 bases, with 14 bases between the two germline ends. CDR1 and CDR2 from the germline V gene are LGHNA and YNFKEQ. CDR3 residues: CASSQGTRARYGYTF. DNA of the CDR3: TGTGCCAGCAGCCAAGGCACCAGGGCGAGATATGGCTACACCTTC.

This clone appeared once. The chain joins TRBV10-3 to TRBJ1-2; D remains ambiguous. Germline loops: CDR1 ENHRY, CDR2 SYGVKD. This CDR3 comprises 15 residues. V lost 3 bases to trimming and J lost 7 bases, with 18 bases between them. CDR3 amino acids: CAISDLDDRLSGYTF. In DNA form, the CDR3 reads TGTGCCATCAGTGACCTTGATGACCGACTAAGTGGCTACACCTTC.

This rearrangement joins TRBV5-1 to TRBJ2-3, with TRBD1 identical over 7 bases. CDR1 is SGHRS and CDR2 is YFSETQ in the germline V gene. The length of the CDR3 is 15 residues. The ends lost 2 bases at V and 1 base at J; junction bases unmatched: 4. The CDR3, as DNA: TGCGCCAGCAGCTTCGGACAGGCCGGCACAGATACGCAGTATTTT. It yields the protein CASSFGQAGTDTQYF.

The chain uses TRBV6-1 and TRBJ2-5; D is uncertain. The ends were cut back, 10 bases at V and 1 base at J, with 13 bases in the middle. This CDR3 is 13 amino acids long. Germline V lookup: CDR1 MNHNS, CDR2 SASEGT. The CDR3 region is CATPGHAQETQYF. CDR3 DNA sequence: TGTGCCACCCCGGGCCACGCCCAAGAGACCCAGTACTTC.

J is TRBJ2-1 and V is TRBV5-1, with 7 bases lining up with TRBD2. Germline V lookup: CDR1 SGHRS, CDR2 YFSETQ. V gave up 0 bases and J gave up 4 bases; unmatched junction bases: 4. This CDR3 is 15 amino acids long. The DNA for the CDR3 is TGCGCCAGCAGCTTGGCTGACGGGAGGTACAATGAGCAGTTCTTC. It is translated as CASSLADGRYNEQFF. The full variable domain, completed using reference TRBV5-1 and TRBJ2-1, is KAGVTQTPRYLIKTRGQQVTLSCSPISGHRSVSWYQQTPGQGLQFLFEYFSETQRNKGNFPGRFSGRQFSNSRSEMNVSTLELGDSALYLCASSLADGRYNEQFFGPGTRLTVL.

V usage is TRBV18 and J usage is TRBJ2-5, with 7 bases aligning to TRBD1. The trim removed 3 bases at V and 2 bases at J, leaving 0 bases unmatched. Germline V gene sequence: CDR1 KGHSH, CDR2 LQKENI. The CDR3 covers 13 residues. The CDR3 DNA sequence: TGTGCCAGCTCACCGGGACAGCAAGAGACCCAGTACTTC. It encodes CASSPGQQETQYF.

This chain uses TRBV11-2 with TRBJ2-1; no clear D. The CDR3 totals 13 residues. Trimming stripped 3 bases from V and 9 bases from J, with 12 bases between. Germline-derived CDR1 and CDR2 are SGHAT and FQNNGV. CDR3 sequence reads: CASSFGTSFEQFF. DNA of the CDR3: TGTGCCAGCAGCTTCGGAACCTCCTTTGAGCAGTTCTTC.

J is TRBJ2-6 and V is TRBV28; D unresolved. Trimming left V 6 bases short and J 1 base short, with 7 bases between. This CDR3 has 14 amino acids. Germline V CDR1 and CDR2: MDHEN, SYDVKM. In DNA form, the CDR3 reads TGTGCCAGCAGGGTCCGATCTGGGGCCAACGTCCTGACTTTC. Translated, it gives CASRVRSGANVLTF.